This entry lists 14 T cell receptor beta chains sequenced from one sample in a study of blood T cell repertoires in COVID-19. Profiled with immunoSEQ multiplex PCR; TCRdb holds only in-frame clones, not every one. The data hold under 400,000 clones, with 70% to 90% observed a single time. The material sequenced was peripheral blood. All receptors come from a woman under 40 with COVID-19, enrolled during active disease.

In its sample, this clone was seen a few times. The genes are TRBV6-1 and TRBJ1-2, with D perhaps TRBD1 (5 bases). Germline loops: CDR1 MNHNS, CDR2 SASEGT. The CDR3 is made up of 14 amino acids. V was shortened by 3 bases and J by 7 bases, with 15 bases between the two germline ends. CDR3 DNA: TGTGCCAGCAGTGAGGGGCAGGGCCGCGGTGGCTACACCTTC. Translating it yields CASSEGQGRGGYTF.

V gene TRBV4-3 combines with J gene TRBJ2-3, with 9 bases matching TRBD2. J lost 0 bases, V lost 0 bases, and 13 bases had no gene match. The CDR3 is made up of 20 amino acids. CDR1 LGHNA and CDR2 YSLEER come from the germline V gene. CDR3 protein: CASSQDLRTSVEGSTDTQYF. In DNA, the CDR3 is TGCGCCAGCAGCCAAGATTTACGGACTAGCGTCGAAGGTAGCACAGATACGCAGTATTTT.

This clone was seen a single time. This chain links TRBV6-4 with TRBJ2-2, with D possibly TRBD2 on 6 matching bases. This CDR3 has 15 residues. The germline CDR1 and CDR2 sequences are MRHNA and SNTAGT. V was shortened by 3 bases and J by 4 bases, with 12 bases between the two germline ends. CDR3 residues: CASSETGTATGELFF. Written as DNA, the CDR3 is TGTGCCAGCAGTGAGACGGGGACTGCCACCGGGGAGCTGTTTTTT.

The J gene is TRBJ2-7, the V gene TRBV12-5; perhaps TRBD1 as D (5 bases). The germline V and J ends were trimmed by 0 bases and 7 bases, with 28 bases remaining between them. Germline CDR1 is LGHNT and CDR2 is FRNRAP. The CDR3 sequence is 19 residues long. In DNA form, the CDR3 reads TGTGCTAGTGGTTTGGTACGGAGCTTCTCGATAGATCAGGGTAAAGAGCAGTACTTC. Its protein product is CASGLVRSFSIDQGKEQYF.

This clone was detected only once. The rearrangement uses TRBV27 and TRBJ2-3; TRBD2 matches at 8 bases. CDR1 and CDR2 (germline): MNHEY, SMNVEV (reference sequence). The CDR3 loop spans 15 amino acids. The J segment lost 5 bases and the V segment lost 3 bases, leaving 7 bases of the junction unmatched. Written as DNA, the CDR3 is TGTGCCAGCAGTTTTTCGGGAGGGTGGATAGATACGCAGTATTTT. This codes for CASSFSGGWIDTQYF.

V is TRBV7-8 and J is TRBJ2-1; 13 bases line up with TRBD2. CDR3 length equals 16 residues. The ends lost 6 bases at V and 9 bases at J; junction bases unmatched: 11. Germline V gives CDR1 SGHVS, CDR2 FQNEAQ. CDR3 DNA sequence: TGTGCCAGCAGACAAGGACTAGCGGGAGTCCTAAGTGAGCAGTTCTTC. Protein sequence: CASRQGLAGVLSEQFF.

CDR3 nucleotide sequence: TGTGCCAGCAGCCTAGGGGGCGGTGGGTCCTACGAGCAGTACTTC. Residues: CASSLGGGGSYEQYF. The chain is built from TRBV7-2 and TRBJ2-7; 7 positions agree with TRBD1. CDR3 length equals 15 residues. V gave up 5 bases and J gave up 1 base; unmatched junction bases: 8. Germline assignment: CDR1 SGHTA and CDR2 FQGNSA.

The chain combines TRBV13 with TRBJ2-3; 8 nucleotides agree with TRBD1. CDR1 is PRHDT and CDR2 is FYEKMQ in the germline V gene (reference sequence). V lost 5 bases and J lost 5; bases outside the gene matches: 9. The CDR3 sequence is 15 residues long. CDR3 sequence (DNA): TGTGCCAGCAGCCCGAGGACAGGGAAGGTAGATACGCAGTATTTT. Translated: CASSPRTGKVDTQYF. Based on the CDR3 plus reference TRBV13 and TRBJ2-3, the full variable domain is AAGVIQSPRHLIKEKRETATLKCYPIPRHDTVYWYQQGPGQDPQFLISFYEKMQSDKGSIPDRFSAQQFSDYHSELNMSSLELGDSALYFCASSPRTGKVDTQYFGPGTRLTVL.

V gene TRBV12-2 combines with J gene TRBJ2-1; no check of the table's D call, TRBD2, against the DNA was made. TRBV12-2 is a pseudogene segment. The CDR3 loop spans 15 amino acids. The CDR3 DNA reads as TGTGCAAGTCGCGGGGTCTCGGGAGGAGACAATGAGCAGTTCTTC. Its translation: CASRGVSGGDNEQFF.

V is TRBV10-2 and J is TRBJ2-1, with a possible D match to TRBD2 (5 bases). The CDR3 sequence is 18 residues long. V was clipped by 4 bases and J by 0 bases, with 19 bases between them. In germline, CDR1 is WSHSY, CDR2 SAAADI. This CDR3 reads CASSVAGAGDSSYNEQFF. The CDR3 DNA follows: TGCGCCAGCAGTGTTGCGGGCGCGGGTGATAGCTCCTACAATGAGCAGTTCTTC.

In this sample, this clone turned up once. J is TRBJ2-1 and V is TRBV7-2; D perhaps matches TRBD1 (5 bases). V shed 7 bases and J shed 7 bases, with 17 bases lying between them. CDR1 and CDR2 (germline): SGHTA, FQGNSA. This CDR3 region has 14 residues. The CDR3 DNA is TGTGCCAGCAACCCACGGGTGGGGCAGAATGAGCAGTTCTTC. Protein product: CASNPRVGQNEQFF.

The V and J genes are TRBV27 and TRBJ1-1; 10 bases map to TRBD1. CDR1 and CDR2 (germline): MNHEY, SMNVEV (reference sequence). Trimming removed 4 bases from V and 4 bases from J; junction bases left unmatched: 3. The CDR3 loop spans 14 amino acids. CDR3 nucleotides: TGTGCCAGCAGTTCCCGGACAGGGGGCACTGAAGCTTTCTTT. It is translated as CASSSRTGGTEAFF.

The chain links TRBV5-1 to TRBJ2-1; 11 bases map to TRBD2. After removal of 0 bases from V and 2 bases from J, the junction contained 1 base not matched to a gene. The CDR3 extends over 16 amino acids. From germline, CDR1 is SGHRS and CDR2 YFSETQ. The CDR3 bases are TGCGCCAGCAGCTTGGGACTAGCGGGACCCTACAATGAGCAGTTCTTC. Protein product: CASSLGLAGPYNEQFF. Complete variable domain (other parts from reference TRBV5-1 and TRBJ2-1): KAGVTQTPRYLIKTRGQQVTLSCSPISGHRSVSWYQQTPGQGLQFLFEYFSETQRNKGNFPGRFSGRQFSNSRSEMNVSTLELGDSALYLCASSLGLAGPYNEQFFGPGTRLTVL.

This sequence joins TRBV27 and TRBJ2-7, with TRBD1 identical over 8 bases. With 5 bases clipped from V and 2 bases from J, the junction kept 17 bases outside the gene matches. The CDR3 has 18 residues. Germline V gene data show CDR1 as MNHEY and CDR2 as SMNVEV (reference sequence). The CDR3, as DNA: TGTGCCAGCAGTGCACACACCCGGGACAGGCCGACTCCCTACGAGCAGTACTTC. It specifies CASSAHTRDRPTPYEQYF.